A selection of T cell receptor beta chains follows, all from one sample in a study of blood T cells in healthy people across ages. A single record per CDR3 protein comes from TCRdb applying MiXCR to the 5' RACE reads. This table has 700,000 to 850,000 distinct CDR3 sequences, under 40% appearing once. The sample comprised blood. Receptors originate from a man between 18 and 35 years old in good health. Both conserved end residues are part of each CDR3. A D gene is named only where the DNA matches it firmly. Size is stated for part of the rows, as once, few or many counts, or as a class when the clone is expanded.

>NA|TRBJ2-5|NA|14|TRBV25-1
TGTGCCAGCAGTGAATCCGCCCCTAAGGGGACCCAGTACTTC
CASSESAPKGTQYF
>NA|TRBJ2-5|NA|14|TRBV4-1
TGCGCCAGCGGCCAAGAATTGGGGTTAGAGACCCAGTACTTC
CASGQELGLETQYF
>TRBD1|TRBJ1-1|few|15|TRBV12-3/TRBV12-4
TGTGCCAGCAGCCCTATCACAGGGGGTAACACTGAAGCTTTCTTT
CASSPITGGNTEAFF
>TRBD1|TRBJ1-1|NA|15|TRBV12-3/TRBV12-4
TGTGCCAGCAGTTCCTCAGGGACAGTAGGCACTGAAGCTTTCTTT
CASSSSGTVGTEAFF
>NA|TRBJ1-2|once|18|TRBV12-3/TRBV12-4
TGTGCCAGCAGTTTCAGCCGGGACTCACCTACGCCTAACTATGGCTACACCTTC
CASSFSRDSPTPNYGYTF
>NA|TRBJ1-2|NA|17|TRBV4-3
TGCGCCAGCAGCCAAGGTAGATCAGGCACAGCTAACTATGGCTACACCTTC
CASSQGRSGTANYGYTF
>NA|TRBJ1-1|NA|13|TRBV29-1
TGCGGCGTTGCTGGGCAGCCTAACACTGAAGCTTTCTTT
CGVAGQPNTEAFF
>TRBD1|TRBJ1-1|NA|13|TRBV12-3/TRBV12-4
TGTGCCAGCAGTTCCGGGACAGGGTCAAAAGCTTTCTTT
CASSSGTGSKAFF
>NA|TRBJ2-7|few|13|TRBV6-2/TRBV6-3
TGTGCCAGCAGTTACCCGACCCACAATGAGCAGTACTTC
CASSYPTHNEQYF
>TRBD1|TRBJ1-1|few|12|TRBV7-2
TGTGCCAGCAGCCTGGACAGGGGGTATGCTTTCTTT
CASSLDRGYAFF
>TRBD1|TRBJ1-2|NA|12|TRBV10-3
TGTGCCATCAGCGGGACAGGGAATGGCCACACCTTC
CAISGTGNGHTF
>TRBD1|TRBJ2-1|few|15|TRBV7-3
TGTGCCAGCAGCTGGGACAGGGCCTCCTACAATGAGCAGTTCTTC
CASSWDRASYNEQFF
>NA|TRBJ1-5|few|16|TRBV5-6
TGTGCCAGCAGCTCCTCGGGGGCCCAGAATAATCAGCCCCAGCATTTT
CASSSSGAQNNQPQHF
>TRBD1|TRBJ1-2|few|15|TRBV5-5
TGTGCCAGCAGCCCCCGGGACAGGGATGGCTATGGCTACACCTTC
CASSPRDRDGYGYTF
>NA|TRBJ1-2|NA|12|TRBV20-1
TGCAGTGCTAAGAGTTTCCGGGACGGCTACACCTTC
CSAKSFRDGYTF
>NA|TRBJ1-1|NA|14|TRBV10-3
TGTGCCATCAGTGAGTTCAGGGGTGACACTGAAGCTTTCTTT
CAISEFRGDTEAFF
>TRBD1|TRBJ2-7|NA|18|TRBV18
TGTGCCAGCTCACCATCTGGTCTCGGGACAGGGGCCTACAATGAGCAGTACTTC
CASSPSGLGTGAYNEQYF